This TCR beta chain was sequenced in a study of CD4 T cell repertoires and nickel (dated by TCRdb to about 2020). On this clonotype: Its recognized antigen is unknown. Per-nucleotide qualities are absent, and no much larger clonotype sits a single base away.

Library creation used RT-PCR. Sequencing used an Illumina MiSeq. TCRdb applied fastp at Q25 and MiXCR to the public reads, then kept only in-frame beta chains. For every CDR3 protein sequence, its rows merge into one entry that carries the most common genes and DNA. Counted in this sample were about 120 distinct CDR3 sequences; around 94% of them appeared once. The ten largest make up 15% of the sample. Sequencing was done on a sample of CD4+ T cells from blood, not recorded whether cultured. This TCR was sampled from a human donor in a nickel allergy study, with or without nickel allergy (not recorded which). It is not recorded whether this sample comes from one donor or several.

The CDR3 protein is CASSSNRGREAFF. Here is the DNA: TGTGCCAGCAGTTCTAACAGGGGGCGGGAAGCTTTCTTT. The rearranged segments are TRBV28 and TRBJ1-1, with 9 middle bases fitting TRBD1. Via the germline V gene, CDR1 is MDHEN and CDR2 SYDVKM. V is cut back by 4 bases and J by 8 bases, with 5 bases in the junction unmatched. The CDR3 sequence holds 13 residues, the cysteine and phenylalanine included. Of the read, only the CDR3 DNA is kept; its 39 bases are in frame from base 1.